This passage covers 15 T cell receptor beta chains from one sample sequenced in a study of blood T cell repertoires in COVID-19. Produced via immunoSEQ multiplex PCR; TCRdb's table is partial and in-frame only. Of 350,000 to 450,000 clones listed, about 87% are singletons. Sequencing used peripheral blood. These receptors all come from a woman aged 55-69 years with COVID-19, enrolled during active disease.

V gene TRBV9 combines with J gene TRBJ2-3; 9 bases line up with TRBD2. The germline V gene encodes CDR1 SGDLS and CDR2 YYNGEE. CDR3 length equals 15 residues. The ends lost 2 bases at V and 8 bases at J; junction bases unmatched: 9. This CDR3 reads CASSVAGLAVGTQYF. In nucleotides, the CDR3 is TGTGCCAGCAGCGTTGCGGGACTAGCTGTTGGTACGCAGTATTTT.

V and J are TRBV9 and TRBJ2-2; TRBD2 matches at 7 bases. Germline V gene sequence: CDR1 SGDLS, CDR2 YYNGEE. The CDR3 consists of 14 residues. The trim removed 3 bases at V and 6 bases at J, leaving 5 bases unmatched. In DNA form, the CDR3 reads TGTGCCAGCAGCGGGGCGGGGGAAGCCGGGGAGCTGTTTTTT. This sequence encodes CASSGAGEAGELFF. The full variable domain, in which reference TRBV9 and TRBJ2-2 provide the parts outside the CDR3, is DSGVTQTPKHLITATGQRVTLRCSPRSGDLSVYWYQQSLDQGLQFLIQYYNGEERAKGNILERFSAQQFPDLHSELNLSSLELGDSALYFCASSGAGEAGELFFGEGSRLTVL.

The chain recombines TRBV5-1 with TRBJ2-7, with 9 bases lining up with TRBD1. This CDR3 is 15 amino acids long. Trimming removed 1 base from V and 3 bases from J; junction bases left unmatched: 5. Germline V lookup: CDR1 SGHRS, CDR2 YFSETQ. This CDR3 reads CASSLLGQGNYEQYF. CDR3 bases: TGCGCCAGCAGCTTGTTGGGACAGGGAAACTACGAGCAGTACTTC.

The chain is built from TRBV7-3 and TRBJ2-7; 9 bases fit TRBD1. This CDR3 region has 14 residues. Trimming cost V 5 bases and J 5 bases; bases outside gene matches: 7. Germline V lookup: CDR1 SGHTA, CDR2 FQGTGA. The CDR3 nucleotides are TGTGCCAGCAGCCTGGGACAGGGTTTCGACGAGCAGTACTTC. It encodes CASSLGQGFDEQYF. Complete variable domain (other parts from reference TRBV7-3 and TRBJ2-7): GAGVSQTPSNKVTEKGKYVELRCDPISGHTALYWYRQSLGQGPEFLIYFQGTGAADDSGLPNDRFFAVRPEGSVSTLKIQRTERGDSAVYLCASSLGQGFDEQYFGPGTRLTVT.

The rearrangement joins TRBV12-3 or TRBV12-4 to TRBJ2-4; 7 bases are a match to TRBD1. Unmatched junction bases numbered 6, after V lost 8 bases and J lost 8 bases. The CDR3 length is 12 residues. Here the CDR3 DNA reads TGTGCCAGCGGGACAGCTGGGGACATTCAGTACTTC. This codes for CASGTAGDIQYF.

The chain has TRBV6-2 or TRBV6-3 and TRBJ1-2; D is unresolved. The CDR3 is 13 residues long. Germline loops: CDR1 MNHEY, CDR2 SVGEGT. The germline V and J ends were trimmed by 5 bases and 4 bases, with 11 bases remaining between them. In nucleotides, the CDR3 is TGTGCCAGCAGTCGGGCTGGAGGCTATGGCTACACCTTC. It codes for CASSRAGGYGYTF.

This chain uses TRBV7-2 with TRBJ2-4; a weak D match, TRBD1 (5 bases). Germline lookup yields CDR1 SGHTA and CDR2 FQGNSA. Trimming shortened V by 3 bases and J by 0 bases, and 9 bases separated the two germline ends. This CDR3 is built from 15 residues. For the CDR3, the DNA is TGTGCCAGCAGCTTGACAGCACTAGCCAAAAACATTCAGTACTTC. Its translation is CASSLTALAKNIQYF.

V usage is TRBV28 and J usage is TRBJ1-5; D gene ambiguous. The germline CDR1 and CDR2 sequences are MDHEN and SYDVKM. The germline V and J ends were trimmed by 7 bases and 5 bases, with 12 bases remaining between them. The CDR3 has 13 residues. CDR3 sequence (DNA): TGTGCCAGCACCTTGGGAGGGTATCAGCCCCAGCATTTT. Translation: CASTLGGYQPQHF.

The rearrangement links TRBV25-1 to TRBJ2-2, with 9 nucleotides matching TRBD1. V trimming: 4 bases; J trimming: 4 bases; junction bases outside the gene matches: 4. The length of the CDR3 is 15 residues. Germline lookup yields CDR1 MGHDK and CDR2 SYGVNS. The CDR3 protein is CASSASTGGTGELFF. CDR3 sequence (DNA): TGTGCCAGCAGTGCGTCGACAGGGGGCACCGGGGAGCTGTTTTTT.

The V call is TRBV18, the J call TRBJ1-1, with TRBD1 as a possible D gene (6 bases). CDR3 length equals 15 residues. With 3 bases removed from V and 0 bases from J, the gap between germline ends came to 11 bases. Germline CDR1 is KGHSH and CDR2 is LQKENI. CDR3 DNA: TGTGCCAGCTCACCCCCGCAGGGGTTGAACACTGAAGCTTTCTTT. Translating gives CASSPPQGLNTEAFF.

The rearrangement uses TRBV19 and TRBJ1-1, with 9 nucleotides matching TRBD1. V trimming: 3 bases; J trimming: 5 bases; junction bases outside the gene matches: 10. The germline CDR1 and CDR2 sequences are LNHDA and SQIVND (reference sequence). The CDR3 length is 16 residues. CDR3 in DNA: TGTGCCAGTAGTATGGGGACAGGGTTAGGAAGAACTGAAGCTTTCTTT. This gives the protein CASSMGTGLGRTEAFF.

The rearrangement links TRBV3-1 (or the pseudogene TRBV3-2) to TRBJ1-1, with unresolved D. The CDR3 has 11 residues. Germline V CDR1 and CDR2: LGHDT, YNNKEL (reference sequence). V gave up 1 base and J gave up 8 bases, with 5 bases separating them. The CDR3 nucleotides are TGTGCCAGCAGCCAAGGCAGAGAAGCTTTCTTT. This sequence encodes CASSQGREAFF.

The rearrangement uses TRBV6-5 and TRBJ1-1; 10 bases map to TRBD1. The germline V gene encodes CDR1 MNHEY and CDR2 SVGAGI. Germline trimming cut 2 bases from V and 7 bases from J; bases unmatched to any gene: 10. The CDR3 sequence is 16 residues long. DNA of the CDR3: TGTGCCAGCAGTTACGGGACAGGGGCGGGGAAAATTGAAGCTTTCTTT. It encodes CASSYGTGAGKIEAFF.

This clone has a handful of counts. CDR3 region: CASSRQGARYTIYF. CDR3 sequence (DNA): TGTGCCAGCAGCCGACAGGGGGCGCGGTACACCATATATTTT. V is TRBV7-9 and J is TRBJ1-3; TRBD1 matches at 10 bases. This CDR3 has 14 amino acids. V shed 5 bases and J 8 bases; nucleotides not matched to a gene: 6. Germline assignment: CDR1 SEHNR and CDR2 FQNEAQ (reference sequence).

This chain links TRBV29-1 with TRBJ1-2; weak D call: TRBD1 (6 bases). V gave up 7 bases and J gave up 5 bases, with 17 bases separating them. The CDR3 length is 13 residues. Looked up from germline, CDR1 is SQVTM and CDR2 is ANQGSEA. CDR3 sequence reads: CSAERGFRYGYTF. The CDR3 region has the DNA TGCAGCGCCGAAAGGGGGTTTAGGTATGGCTACACCTTC.